One sample yielded the 22 T cell receptor beta chains listed below, sequenced in a study of T cell responses to AZD1222 COVID-19 vaccine. The method was immunoSEQ multiplex PCR; TCRdb's version includes in-frame clones alone and lacks a portion of them. The sample lists 130,000 to 150,000 clones; around nine tenths were seen once. Sequencing used peripheral blood, obtained 28 days after the second AZD1222 dose. The receptors derive from an adult who received the AZD1222 COVID-19 vaccine.

Only a few counts were recorded for this clone. The chain employs TRBV29-1 and TRBJ2-7; TRBD1 is a possible D gene (6 bases). V was clipped by 6 bases and J by 1 base, with 16 bases between them. This CDR3 spans 14 amino acids. CDR1 and CDR2 (germline): SQVTM, ANQGSEA. The CDR3 DNA reads TGCAGCGTCGAATCACAGGGACCTTCCTACGAGCAGTACTTC. Translated, it gives CSVESQGPSYEQYF.

The chain links TRBV14 to TRBJ1-1; the match to TRBD1 covers 9 bases. This CDR3 region has 18 residues. Germline CDR1 and CDR2: SGHDN and FVKESK. The junction had 9 bases not matched to a gene; V was cut back by 1 base and J by 0 bases. The CDR3 here is CASSQAVGTGTLNTEAFF. CDR3 in DNA: TGTGCCAGCAGCCAAGCTGTAGGGACAGGGACCCTGAACACTGAAGCTTTCTTT.

This clone was counted only a few times. This chain links TRBV19 with TRBJ1-1; tentative D call: TRBD1 (5 bases). V dropped 3 bases and J dropped 5 bases, with 13 bases sitting between them. The CDR3 is 14 amino acids. Germline V lookup: CDR1 LNHDA, CDR2 SQIVND (reference sequence). Written as DNA, the CDR3 is TGTGCCAGTAGTATGAATCAGGGTGCAACTGAAGCTTTCTTT. Translating it yields CASSMNQGATEAFF.

The genes are TRBV11-1 and TRBJ2-2, with D perhaps TRBD1 (6 bases). Trimming removed 5 bases from V and 0 bases from J, with 10 bases in between. Germline CDR1 SGHAT, CDR2 FQDESV (reference sequence). The length of the CDR3 is 15 residues. Written as DNA, the CDR3 is TGTGCCAGCAGCATGAGACAGGCGAACACCGGGGAGCTGTTTTTT. Residues: CASSMRQANTGELFF.

This clone was found once. This chain connects TRBV28 to TRBJ1-5, with TRBD1 as a possible D gene (5 bases). The ends were cut back, 2 bases at V and 7 bases at J, with 15 bases in the middle. The germline gives CDR1 MDHEN, CDR2 SYDVKM. This CDR3 comprises 15 residues. Written as DNA, the CDR3 is TGTGCCAGCAGTTTAAGTCCCTCCGGGGCCCAGCCCCAGCATTTT. It encodes CASSLSPSGAQPQHF.

The rearrangement joins TRBV18 to TRBJ2-7; no clear D gene. CDR1 is KGHSH, CDR2 LQKENI, per germline. V was cut by 6 bases and J by 1 base, with 4 bases left in between. CDR3 size: 11 residues. CDR3 protein: CASSRSYEQYF. The CDR3 DNA sequence: TGTGCCAGCTCTCGATCCTACGAGCAGTACTTC.

This chain joins TRBV30 and TRBJ1-5, with D hard to call. CDR1 and CDR2 from the germline V gene are GTSNPN and SVGIG (reference sequence). The CDR3 spans 14 residues. V dropped 3 bases and J dropped 9 bases, with 18 bases sitting between them. The CDR3 DNA is TGTGCCTGGAGAGTGATTTTCCTCCGGTGGCCCCAGCATTTT. Its protein is CAWRVIFLRWPQHF.

This clone showed up just once. The chain is built from TRBV10-1 and TRBJ2-1, with TRBD2 matching 13 bases. With 7 bases clipped from V and 8 bases from J, the junction kept 11 bases outside the gene matches. The CDR3 covers 16 residues. Germline V CDR1 and CDR2: WNHNN, SYGVQD (reference sequence). CDR3 sequence (DNA): TGCGCCAGCACATCCAGGACTAGCGGGAGTGGCTATGAGCAGTTCTTC. It specifies CASTSRTSGSGYEQFF.

The V and J genes are TRBV30 and TRBJ2-1; D remains ambiguous. The CDR3 extends over 12 amino acids. Trimming removed 0 bases from V and 5 bases from J, with 5 bases in between. Germline CDR1 and CDR2: GTSNPN and SVGIG (reference sequence). CDR3 residues: CAWSVWDNEQFF. In DNA, the CDR3 is TGTGCCTGGAGTGTATGGGACAATGAGCAGTTCTTC.

The chain joins TRBV7-3 to TRBJ1-1; D is ambiguous. The germline V and J ends were trimmed by 2 bases and 3 bases, with 7 bases remaining between them. The length of the CDR3 is 13 residues. The germline V gene encodes CDR1 SGHTA and CDR2 FQGTGA. CDR3: CASSLGRYTEAFF. CDR3 bases: TGTGCCAGCAGCTTAGGAAGGTACACTGAAGCTTTCTTT.

The chain uses TRBV4-1 and TRBJ2-3; possible D gene TRBD2, 5 bases. There are 15 residues in the CDR3. CDR1 is MGHRA and CDR2 is YSYEKL in the germline V gene. V lost 0 bases and J lost 2, with 9 bases in between. CDR3 protein: CASSQDGDFTDTQYF. In nucleotides, the CDR3 is TGCGCCAGCAGCCAAGACGGGGATTTCACAGATACGCAGTATTTT.

This chain joins TRBV5-6 and TRBJ2-7, with D unclear. The germline V and J ends were trimmed by 0 bases and 2 bases, with 12 bases remaining between them. The CDR3 extends over 15 amino acids. The V gene's germline CDR1 is SGHDT and CDR2 YYEEEE. The CDR3, as DNA: TGTGCCAGCAGCTTGGCCAGACGGATCACCTACGAGCAGTACTTC. Translation: CASSLARRITYEQYF.

This rearrangement joins TRBV29-1 to TRBJ1-1, with 10 nucleotides matching TRBD1. The germline V gene has CDR1 SQVTM and CDR2 ANQGSEA. The J segment lost 9 bases and the V segment lost 6 bases, leaving 7 bases of the junction unmatched. The CDR3 contains 12 residues. This chain's CDR3 is CSVQGTGEKAFF. The CDR3 DNA is TGCAGCGTACAAGGGACAGGGGAGAAAGCTTTCTTT.

This rearrangement joins TRBV4-2 to TRBJ2-3, with TRBD1 matching over 8 bases. The germline CDR1 and CDR2 sequences are LGHNA and YNFKEQ. Germline trimming cut 0 bases from V and 2 bases from J; bases unmatched to any gene: 13. The CDR3 is 19 amino acids. The CDR3: CASSQEGFRVTGDTDTQYF. CDR3 nucleotides: TGTGCCAGCAGCCAAGAGGGTTTTCGCGTGACAGGGGACACAGATACGCAGTATTTT.

V is TRBV27 and J is TRBJ2-7, with D maybe TRBD2 (5 bases). This CDR3 is 13 amino acids long. Germline V gives CDR1 MNHEY, CDR2 SMNVEV (reference sequence). Trimming cost V 2 bases and J 7 bases, with 12 bases left between them. The CDR3 spells CASSLVRGLEQYF. As DNA, the CDR3 is TGTGCCAGCAGTTTAGTGAGAGGGTTGGAGCAGTACTTC.

This clone was picked up many times. The CDR3 loop is CATSGRGEADTQYF. As DNA, the CDR3 is TGTGCCACCAGCGGCAGGGGCGAGGCAGATACGCAGTATTTT. The chain employs TRBV15 and TRBJ2-3; a possible D gene is TRBD1 (6 bases). The germline V gene encodes CDR1 LNHNV and CDR2 YYDKDF (reference sequence). CDR3 length: 14 amino acids. V shed 5 bases and J shed 4 bases, with 13 bases lying between them.

This sequence joins TRBV6-2 or TRBV6-3 and TRBJ2-3, with D hard to call. The V gene's germline CDR1 is MNHEY and CDR2 SVGEGT. V was pared by 5 bases and J by 6 bases, with 9 bases between. The CDR3 runs to 12 residues. CDR3 amino acids: CASSQSKDTQYF. DNA of the CDR3: TGTGCCAGCAGTCAATCGAAGGATACGCAGTATTTT.

The chain links TRBV10-1 to TRBJ2-5; 10 positions agree with TRBD1. The CDR3 totals 18 residues. The germline V gene encodes CDR1 WNHNN and CDR2 SYGVQD (reference sequence). Unmatched junction bases numbered 15, after V lost 4 bases and J lost 4 bases. The DNA of the CDR3 is TGCGCCAGCAGTGGTTCCGCCCAGGGACAGGGGACACCAGAGACCCAGTACTTC. This encodes CASSGSAQGQGTPETQYF.

This chain links TRBV7-2 with TRBJ1-6; perhaps TRBD1 as D (6 bases). Germline V lookup: CDR1 SGHTA, CDR2 FQGNSA. The CDR3 consists of 17 residues. V gave up 1 base and J gave up 7 bases, with 17 bases separating them. This CDR3 is CASSLGYRGQRNSPLHF. Here the CDR3 DNA reads TGTGCCAGCAGCTTAGGTTATCGCGGACAGAGAAATTCACCCCTCCACTTT. The entire variable domain, with the rest obtained from reference TRBV7-2 and TRBJ1-6, is as follows: GAGVSQSPSNKVTEKGKDVELRCDPISGHTALYWYRQSLGQGLEFLIYFQGNSAPDKSGLPSDRFSAERTGGSVSTLTIQRTQQEDSAVYLCASSLGYRGQRNSPLHFGNGTRLTVT.

This rearrangement joins TRBV10-2 to TRBJ2-1; a possible D gene is TRBD1 (6 bases). CDR3 length equals 13 residues. The germline V gene has CDR1 WSHSY and CDR2 SAAADI. The ends were cut back, 8 bases at V and 0 bases at J, with 8 bases in the middle. CDR3 DNA: TGCGCCAGCGGACAGAGCTCCTACAATGAGCAGTTCTTC. Translating it yields CASGQSSYNEQFF.

V is TRBV28 and J is TRBJ1-2; no clear D gene. Between the trimmed V and J ends, which lost 7 bases and 8 bases, there was a span of 14 bases. The germline V gene encodes CDR1 MDHEN and CDR2 SYDVKM. CDR3 size: 12 residues. The CDR3 DNA reads as TGTGCCAGCACCTTAACCGAGGGAGGCTACACCTTC. This translates into CASTLTEGGYTF.

This clone was observed a few times. The chain has TRBV18 and TRBJ1-5; 10 bases agree with TRBD1. V dropped 2 bases and J dropped 2; count of bases not matched to a gene: 6. The CDR3 covers 17 residues. Germline V gene sequence: CDR1 KGHSH, CDR2 LQKENI. The CDR3 loop reads CASSPGYGTGGNQPQHF. CDR3 DNA sequence: TGTGCCAGCTCACCAGGCTACGGGACAGGGGGCAATCAGCCCCAGCATTTT.